Listed below are T cell receptor beta chains from one sample, sequenced in a study of CD4 and CD8 cells across lung adenocarcinoma regions. TCRdb fed the PCR reads into MiXCR, producing one record per CDR3 protein. The data show tens of thousands of distinct CDR3 sequences, roughly 56% seen once. Material for sequencing was CD8+ T cells from the center of a lung tumor. Source of these receptors: a female donor with lung adenocarcinoma. The CD4 and CD8 labels of this study may be unreliable. CDR3s include the opening cysteine and the closing phenylalanine or tryptophan.

>TRBV6-5|NA
CASRYASGGPQYF
>TRBV27|NA
CASSSWTSGRLYEQYF
>TRBV6-1|TRBJ2-1
CASKIAGGQSYNEQFF
>TRBV6-1|TRBJ2-2
CASSLERGGGTGELFF
>TRBV12-3/TRBV12-4|TRBJ2-1
CASSNPGLGRFNEQFF
>TRBV27|NA
CASSPEGGGRGPDTQYF
>TRBV6-5|TRBJ2-3
CASSYSGGSTDEQFF
>TRBV6-1|TRBJ2-4
CASDLARWAKSDQYF
>TRBV6-1|TRBJ2-3
CARGLGGSSPETQYF
>TRBV28|TRBJ2-7
CASSLSPSGRSEQYF
>TRBV6-1|TRBJ2-1
CASELAGGPNEQFF